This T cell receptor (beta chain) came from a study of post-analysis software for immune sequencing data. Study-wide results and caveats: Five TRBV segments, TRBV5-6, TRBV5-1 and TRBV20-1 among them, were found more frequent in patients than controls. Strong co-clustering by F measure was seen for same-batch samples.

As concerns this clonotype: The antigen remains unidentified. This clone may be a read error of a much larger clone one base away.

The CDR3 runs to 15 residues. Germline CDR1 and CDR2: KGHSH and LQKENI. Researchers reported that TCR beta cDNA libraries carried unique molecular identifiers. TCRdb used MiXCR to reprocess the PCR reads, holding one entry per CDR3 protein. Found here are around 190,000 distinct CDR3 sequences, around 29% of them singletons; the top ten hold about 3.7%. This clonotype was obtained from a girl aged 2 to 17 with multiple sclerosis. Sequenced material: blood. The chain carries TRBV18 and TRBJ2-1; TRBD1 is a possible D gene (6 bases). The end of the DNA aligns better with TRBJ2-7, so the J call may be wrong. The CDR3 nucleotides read TGTGCCAGCTCACCCGGGACACGACCCTACAATGAGCAGTACTTC. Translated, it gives CASSPGTRPYNEQYF.